This TCR beta chain was found in a study of response to subunit inactivated influenza vaccine. Many counts were recorded for this clonotype. The antigen remains unidentified. This CDR3 contains 15 residues. Germline trimming cut 6 bases from V and 7 bases from J; bases unmatched to any gene: 9. MiXCR, applied by TCRdb to the RT-PCR reads, yields one record per CDR3 protein. The sample lists approximately 570,000 distinct CDR3 sequences, roughly 8.2% occurring once. The study, taken as a whole, reports: The authors proposed limited new T cell recruitment per seasonal influenza vaccination.

Here the sequenced sample was PBMCs from blood, taken less than 30 months after vaccination. The receptor was isolated from a man aged 45 to 70 who received an inactivated influenza vaccine. The V and J genes are TRBV12-3 or TRBV12-4 and TRBJ1-6; 7 bases match TRBD1. CDR3 amino acids: CASSIGRGSNSPLHF. In nucleotides, the CDR3 is TGTGCCAGCAGCATAGGCAGGGGGTCCAATTCACCCCTCCACTTT.